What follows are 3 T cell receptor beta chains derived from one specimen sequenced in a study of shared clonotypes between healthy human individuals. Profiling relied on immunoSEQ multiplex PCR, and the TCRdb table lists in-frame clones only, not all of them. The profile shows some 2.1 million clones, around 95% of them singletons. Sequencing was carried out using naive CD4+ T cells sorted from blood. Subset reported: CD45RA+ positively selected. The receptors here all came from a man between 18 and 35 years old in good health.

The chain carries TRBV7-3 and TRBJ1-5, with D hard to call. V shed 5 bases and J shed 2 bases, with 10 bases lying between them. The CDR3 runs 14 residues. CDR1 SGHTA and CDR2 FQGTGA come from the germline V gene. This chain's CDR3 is CASSPLAGNQPQHF. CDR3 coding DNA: TGTGCCAGCAGCCCCCTCGCGGGCAATCAGCCCCAGCATTTT. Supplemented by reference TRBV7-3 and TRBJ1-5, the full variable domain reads GAGVSQTPSNKVTEKGKYVELRCDPISGHTALYWYRQSLGQGPEFLIYFQGTGAADDSGLPNDRFFAVRPEGSVSTLKIQRTERGDSAVYLCASSPLAGNQPQHFGDGTRLSIL.

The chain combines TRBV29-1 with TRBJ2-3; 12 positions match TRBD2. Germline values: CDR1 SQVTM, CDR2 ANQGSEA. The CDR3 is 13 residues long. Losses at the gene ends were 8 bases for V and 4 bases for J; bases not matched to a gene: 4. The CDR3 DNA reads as TGCAGCACCTCTAGCGGGGGGGCAGATACGCAGTATTTT. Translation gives CSTSSGGADTQYF.

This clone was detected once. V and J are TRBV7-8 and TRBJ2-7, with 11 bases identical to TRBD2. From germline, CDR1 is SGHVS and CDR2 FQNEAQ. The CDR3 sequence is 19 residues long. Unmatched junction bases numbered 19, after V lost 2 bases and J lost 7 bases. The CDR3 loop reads CASSLFSTSGTILPNEQYF. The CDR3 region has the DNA TGTGCCAGCAGCTTATTCTCGACTAGCGGGACTATATTACCTAATGAGCAGTACTTC.